This TCR beta chain is from a study of T cells after yellow fever vaccination. With V trimmed by 0 bases and J by 5 bases, 16 bases remained unmatched. Germline V gives CDR1 SGHVS, CDR2 FQNEAQ. The CDR3 contains 19 residues. TCRdb processed the 5' RACE reads anew with MiXCR; each CDR3 protein has one entry. The repertoire includes roughly 320,000 distinct CDR3 sequences, roughly 10% of them detected once, and about 3% sits in the top ten. Specimen: CD4+ T cells sorted from PBMCs, collected 45 days after the yellow fever booster vaccination. This receptor was identified in a man between 18 and 35 years old who received the YFV17D yellow fever vaccine. The genes are TRBV7-8 and TRBJ2-5, with 9 nucleotides matching TRBD2. The CDR3 protein is CASSLAGGTSKPLSETQYF. The CDR3 DNA reads as TGTGCCAGCAGCTTAGCGGGCGGGACTAGCAAACCACTTTCGGAGACCCAGTACTTC.